The present entry profiles one TCR beta chain with its context. What it recognizes is unknown. The draw for each donor consisted of a single 2.5 ml blood sample. This CDR3 has 14 amino acids. The germline gives CDR1 DFQATT, CDR2 SNEGSKA (reference sequence). The data originate from a study of monozygotic twins with inflammatory bowel disease. Points from the study as a whole: None of the different T cell subtypes could be distinguished from one another.

The quantity of total RNA per TCR library was about 3,300 ng. Both TCRalpha and TCRbeta cDNA were subjected to two nested PCRs lasting about 17 and 10 cycles. From the 5' RACE reads, TCRdb lists one entry per CDR3 protein and no DNA. The sample features 80,000 or so distinct CDR3 sequences, with around 6.8% in its top ten. Sequencing was done on a sample of blood. The chain recombines TRBV20-1 with TRBJ1-2; TCRdb lists TRBD1, though no DNA is available to test this call. This sequence was found in a human donor with ulcerative colitis or Crohn's disease, or a healthy co-twin of an affected twin (not recorded which). The CDR3 protein is CSARDGGILGGYTF.